Listed here are 31 T cell receptor beta chains from one sample, sequenced in a study of T cell responses to AZD1222 COVID-19 vaccine. Data came from immunoSEQ multiplex PCR; TCRdb stores just in-frame clones and leaves some out. The sample yields 100,000 to 150,000 clones, approximately 92% seen once. Source: peripheral blood, taken 28 days after the second AZD1222 dose. These receptors were collected from an adult who received the AZD1222 COVID-19 vaccine.

This chain uses TRBV11-3 with TRBJ2-1; D gene uncertain. The CDR3 has 14 residues. Germline-derived CDR1 and CDR2 are SGHNT and YENEEA. Trimming took 1 base from V and 6 from J, leaving 10 bases between them. CDR3 sequence: CASSLVVPTNEQFF. In nucleotides, the CDR3 is TGTGCCAGCAGCTTAGTTGTACCTACCAATGAGCAGTTCTTC. The full variable domain, its missing parts supplied by reference TRBV11-3 and TRBJ2-1, is EAGVVQSPRYKIIEKKQPVAFWCNPISGHNTLYWYLQNLGQGPELLIRYENEEAVDDSQLPKDRFSAERLKGVDSTLKIQPAELGDSAVYLCASSLVVPTNEQFFGPGTRLTVL.

A word on this clone: Other DNA sequences in this sample translate to the same CDR3. The chain carries TRBV3-1 (or the pseudogene TRBV3-2) and TRBJ2-2; TRBD2 is a possible D gene (7 bases). Germline V gives CDR1 LGHDT, CDR2 YNNKEL (reference sequence). Trimming removed 1 base from V and 5 bases from J, with 20 bases in between. The CDR3 runs 18 residues. The CDR3 DNA reads as TGTGCCAGCAGCCAAGTAGGCGGGGGCGCAATGGGGACCGGGGAGCTGTTTTTT. Residues: CASSQVGGGAMGTGELFF.

The V gene is TRBV18, the J gene TRBJ2-3; TRBD1 matches 11 bases. Per the germline V gene, CDR1 is KGHSH and CDR2 is LQKENI. The V gene end was trimmed by 6 bases and the J gene end by 4 bases; junction bases not matched to a gene: 6. There are 15 residues in the CDR3. The CDR3 region is CASSLSGQGADTQYF. CDR3 nucleotides: TGTGCCAGCTCCCTATCGGGACAGGGGGCAGATACGCAGTATTTT.

The chain links TRBV12-3 or TRBV12-4 to TRBJ2-5; the D is unclear. The CDR3 is 13 amino acids. V was cut by 3 bases and J by 2 bases, with 7 bases left in between. CDR3 residues: CASSLWQQETQYF. CDR3 in DNA: TGTGCCAGCAGTTTGTGGCAACAAGAGACCCAGTACTTC.

CDR3: CASSKGESTGELFF. Here the CDR3 DNA reads TGTGCCAGCAGCAAAGGAGAAAGCACCGGGGAGCTGTTTTTT. The chain is built from TRBV21-1 and TRBJ2-2; the table's D gene call, TRBD2, was not cross checked with the DNA. TRBV21-1 is shown as a pseudogene. The CDR3 length is 14 residues.

The genes are TRBV6-6 and TRBJ1-6; D uncertain. V was clipped by 6 bases and J by 7 bases, with 4 bases between them. The CDR3 totals 11 residues. Looked up from germline, CDR1 is MNHNY and CDR2 is SVGAGI (reference sequence). The DNA of the CDR3 is TGTGCCAGCAGCCAGAATTCACCCCTCCACTTT. This translates into CASSQNSPLHF.

This clone appeared once. The chain recombines TRBV7-2 with TRBJ2-7; 13 positions match TRBD2. Germline V gene sequence: CDR1 SGHTA, CDR2 FQGNSA. CDR3 length equals 15 residues. V gave up 5 bases and J gave up 3 bases; unmatched junction bases: 4. The chain's CDR3 is CASSLTSGGSYEQYF. For the CDR3, the DNA is TGTGCCAGCAGCCTGACTAGCGGGGGGAGCTACGAGCAGTACTTC.

The chain employs TRBV16 and TRBJ1-5; D not resolved. This CDR3 is 14 amino acids long. CDR1 and CDR2 (germline): KGHSY, FQNENV. V gave up 1 base and J gave up 2 bases, with 6 bases separating them. The CDR3 DNA is TGTGCCAGCAGCCAATACGTCGGCAATCAGCCCCAGCATTTT. Encoded protein: CASSQYVGNQPQHF.

V gene TRBV23-1 combines with J gene TRBJ2-5, with a weak D call TRBD2 (7 bases). Being an ORF, TRBV23-1 has a function that is uncertain. The V and J ends lost 4 bases and 5 bases respectively, with 20 bases between them. This CDR3 has 16 residues. CDR3 nucleotides: TGCGCCAGCAGTCCACGAGGCGTACGGGGGGCGGAGACCCAGTACTTC. This sequence encodes CASSPRGVRGAETQYF.

The genes are TRBV5-1 and TRBJ2-7, with D perhaps TRBD1 or TRBD2 (5 bases each). The CDR3 is 15 amino acids. Trimming took 0 bases from V and 0 from J, leaving 10 bases between them. Per germline, CDR1 SGHRS and CDR2 YFSETQ. The CDR3 region is CASSLDTRGSYEQYF. CDR3 bases: TGCGCCAGCAGCTTGGATACTAGGGGCTCCTACGAGCAGTACTTC.

CDR3 region: CASSLDTEAFF. The CDR3 nucleotides are TGTGCCAGCAGTTTAGACACTGAAGCTTTCTTT. This rearrangement joins TRBV12-3 or TRBV12-4 to TRBJ1-1; D is uncertain. The V and J ends lost 1 base and 3 bases respectively, with 0 bases between them. The CDR3 loop spans 11 amino acids.

V is TRBV7-9 and J is TRBJ1-2, with TRBD1 matching 8 bases. This CDR3 region has 15 residues. The germline CDR1 and CDR2 sequences are SEHNR and FQNEAQ (reference sequence). The ends lost 1 base at V and 6 bases at J; junction bases unmatched: 7. CDR3 residues: CASSLVGQGYDGYTF. DNA for the CDR3: TGTGCCAGCAGCTTAGTTGGACAGGGTTACGATGGCTACACCTTC.

This clone was observed once. The chain has TRBV4-3 and TRBJ2-5, with D perhaps being TRBD1 or TRBD2 (6 bases each). V was pared by 5 bases and J by 3 bases, with 16 bases between. Germline-derived CDR1 and CDR2 are LGHNA and YSLEER. This CDR3 spans 15 amino acids. The chain's CDR3 is CASSKGGGWEETQYF. The CDR3 nucleotides are TGCGCCAGCAGCAAAGGAGGGGGGTGGGAAGAGACCCAGTACTTC.

This clone was seen only a few times. This sequence joins TRBV27 and TRBJ1-6; TRBD1 is a possible D gene (6 bases). The germline gives CDR1 MNHEY, CDR2 SMNVEV (reference sequence). Trimming cost V 3 bases and J 9 bases, with 18 bases left between them. The CDR3 spans 16 residues. The CDR3 spells CASSFRLPDSSSPLHF. The DNA for the CDR3 is TGTGCCAGCAGTTTTAGACTCCCGGACAGCTCTTCACCCCTCCACTTT.

The chain links TRBV7-3 to TRBJ1-6; D might be TRBD1 (5 bases). The CDR3 has 13 amino acids. Per the germline V gene, CDR1 is SGHTA and CDR2 is FQGTGA. V lost 5 bases and J 7 bases, leaving 9 bases between the germline ends. CDR3 sequence: CASSRDGNSPLHF. The CDR3 bases are TGTGCCAGCAGCCGGGACGGAAATTCACCCCTCCACTTT.

V usage is TRBV7-3 and J usage is TRBJ2-2; weak D call: TRBD1 (6 bases). Germline V lookup: CDR1 SGHTA, CDR2 FQGTGA. V was clipped by 5 bases and J by 1 base, with 8 bases between them. The CDR3 is 14 amino acids. The CDR3 loop reads CASSRTVNTGELFF. The CDR3 DNA reads TGTGCCAGCAGCCGGACAGTGAACACCGGGGAGCTGTTTTTT.

The chain links TRBV24-1 to TRBJ2-7; 9 positions agree with TRBD1. Germline CDR1 is KGHDR and CDR2 is SFDVKD. The J segment lost 5 bases and the V segment lost 2 bases, leaving 9 bases of the junction unmatched. The CDR3 length is 16 residues. The CDR3 DNA follows: TGTGCCACCAGTGATTCCTCCGGGACAGGGAGGCACGAGCAGTACTTC. Translation gives CATSDSSGTGRHEQYF.

The gene calls are TRBV28 and TRBJ2-3; 8 bases are a match to TRBD2. This CDR3 spans 15 amino acids. Germline trimming cut 3 bases from V and 8 bases from J; bases unmatched to any gene: 10. The V gene's germline CDR1 is MDHEN and CDR2 SYDVKM. The CDR3 sequence: CASSFTNGRAATQYF. As DNA, the CDR3 is TGTGCCAGCAGTTTTACCAACGGGAGGGCCGCTACGCAGTATTTT.

This chain joins TRBV3-1 (or the pseudogene TRBV3-2) and TRBJ1-6; 7 bases fit TRBD1. This CDR3 has 17 residues. The germline gives CDR1 LGHDT, CDR2 YNNKEL (reference sequence). V dropped 4 bases and J dropped 6; count of bases not matched to a gene: 12. CDR3 loop: CASSPRQGARPNSPLHF. CDR3 DNA sequence: TGTGCCAGCAGCCCCAGACAGGGAGCACGCCCTAATTCACCCCTCCACTTT.

This chain links TRBV28 with TRBJ2-1; possibly TRBD2 for D (6 bases). V was cut by 2 bases and J by 10 bases, with 12 bases left in between. The CDR3 runs to 13 residues. The V gene's germline CDR1 is MDHEN and CDR2 SYDVKM. In DNA, the CDR3 is TGTGCCAGCAGTTTACGGACTACGGACGAGCAGTTCTTC. This codes for CASSLRTTDEQFF.

V gene TRBV7-2 combines with J gene TRBJ2-7; 10 positions match TRBD2. This CDR3 spans 15 amino acids. V dropped 5 bases and J dropped 2; count of bases not matched to a gene: 6. CDR1 and CDR2 (germline): SGHTA, FQGNSA. The chain's CDR3 is CASSTSGGAPYEQYF. DNA of the CDR3: TGTGCCAGCAGCACCAGCGGGGGGGCCCCCTACGAGCAGTACTTC.

The rearrangement joins TRBV4-3 to TRBJ2-1, with TRBD2 matching 8 bases. Germline-derived CDR1 and CDR2 are LGHNA and YSLEER. The CDR3 totals 16 residues. With V trimmed by 2 bases and J by 9 bases, 12 bases remained unmatched. Written as DNA, the CDR3 is TGCGCCAGCAGCCAAAACCCCGGGACTAGTCTCGGTGAGCAGTTCTTC. Translated: CASSQNPGTSLGEQFF.

The gene calls are TRBV7-3 and TRBJ2-3; D gene ambiguous. The CDR3 consists of 14 residues. CDR1 and CDR2 (germline): SGHTA, FQGTGA. V gave up 2 bases and J gave up 2 bases, with 8 bases separating them. In nucleotides, the CDR3 is TGTGCCAGCAGCTTAGACGGGCTCACAGATACGCAGTATTTT. This codes for CASSLDGLTDTQYF.

The chain carries TRBV6-5 and TRBJ2-7; 11 bases are a match to TRBD2. The CDR3 spans 14 residues. CDR1 is MNHEY and CDR2 is SVGAGI in the germline V gene. The ends lost 5 bases at V and 6 bases at J; junction bases unmatched: 6. CDR3 region: CASSPLAGGVEQYF. CDR3 bases: TGTGCCAGCAGTCCCCTAGCGGGGGGTGTCGAGCAGTACTTC.

The J gene is TRBJ2-5, the V gene TRBV7-8; D is possibly TRBD1 (5 bases). Germline lookup yields CDR1 SGHVS and CDR2 FQNEAQ. This CDR3 is built from 15 residues. V lost 1 base and J lost 2, with 11 bases in between. DNA of the CDR3: TGTGCCAGCAGCTTAGGCAGGGCCCTACAAGAGACCCAGTACTTC. It is translated as CASSLGRALQETQYF. Full variable domain (missing parts from reference TRBV7-8 and TRBJ2-5): GAGVSQSPRYKVAKRGQDVALRCDPISGHVSLFWYQQALGQGPEFLTYFQNEAQLDKSGLPSDRFFAERPEGSVSTLKIQRTQQEDSAVYLCASSLGRALQETQYFGPGTRLLVL.

The chain carries TRBV24-1 and TRBJ1-3; no clear D gene. The germline V gene encodes CDR1 KGHDR and CDR2 SFDVKD. The CDR3 is 13 residues long. V shed 3 bases and J shed 4 bases, with 6 bases lying between them. The CDR3 loop is CATSDDVGNTIYF. The CDR3 DNA sequence: TGTGCCACCAGTGATGACGTGGGAAACACCATATATTTT.

The chain couples TRBV3-1 (or the pseudogene TRBV3-2) to TRBJ2-5; no clear D. The CDR3 contains 17 residues. Germline CDR1 reads LGHDT; CDR2 reads YNNKEL (reference sequence). V was clipped by 1 base and J by 5 bases, with 20 bases between them. The CDR3 sequence: CASSQGSGWAEGETQYF. For the CDR3, the DNA is TGTGCCAGCAGCCAAGGCTCGGGTTGGGCAGAAGGGGAGACCCAGTACTTC.

This clone occurred once. The rearrangement joins TRBV11-3 to TRBJ1-2; D uncertain. The CDR3 sequence is 12 residues long. V was clipped by 2 bases and J by 5 bases, with 6 bases between them. The germline V gene has CDR1 SGHNT and CDR2 YENEEA. CDR3 DNA sequence: TGTGCCAGCAGCTTAAGCGGGTATGGCTACACCTTC. It is translated as CASSLSGYGYTF.

The CDR3 sequence: CASSGQGAGETQYF. CDR3 in DNA: TGTGCCAGCAGTGGACAGGGGGCTGGGGAGACCCAGTACTTC. The chain joins TRBV2 to TRBJ2-5, with TRBD1 matching 10 bases. V trimming: 4 bases; J trimming: 5 bases; junction bases outside the gene matches: 4. CDR1 and CDR2 from the germline V gene are SNHLY and FYNNEI. The CDR3 runs 14 residues.

This chain joins TRBV4-3 and TRBJ2-1, with D uncertain. The germline V gene encodes CDR1 LGHNA and CDR2 YSLEER. Trimming took 3 bases from V and 0 from J, leaving 9 bases between them. This CDR3 has 15 amino acids. The DNA of the CDR3 is TGCGCCAGCAGCCAGGTTAGCAGCTCCTACAATGAGCAGTTCTTC. Protein sequence: CASSQVSSSYNEQFF.

The V and J genes are TRBV29-1 and TRBJ1-2; no firm D call. Germline lookup yields CDR1 SQVTM and CDR2 ANQGSEA. V lost 4 bases and J lost 7, with 16 bases in between. This CDR3 spans 13 amino acids. CDR3 sequence: CSVVFIWGSGYTF. The DNA of the CDR3 is TGCAGCGTTGTATTTATCTGGGGTTCTGGCTACACCTTC.